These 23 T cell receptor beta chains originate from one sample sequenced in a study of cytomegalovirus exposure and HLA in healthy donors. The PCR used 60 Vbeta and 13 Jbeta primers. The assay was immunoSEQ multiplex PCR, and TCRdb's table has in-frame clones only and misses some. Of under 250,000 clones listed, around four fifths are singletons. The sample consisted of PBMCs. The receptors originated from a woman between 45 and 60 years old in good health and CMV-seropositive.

The CDR3 coding sequence is TGTGCCAGCAGTCCACTTGGAGGGTTTAATTACGAGCAGTACTTC. Encoded protein: CASSPLGGFNYEQYF. J is TRBJ2-7 and V is TRBV25-1, with a possible D match to TRBD2 (6 bases). The CDR3 runs to 15 residues. Germline CDR1 reads MGHDK; CDR2 reads SYGVNS. The germline V and J ends were trimmed by 5 bases and 4 bases, with 18 bases remaining between them.

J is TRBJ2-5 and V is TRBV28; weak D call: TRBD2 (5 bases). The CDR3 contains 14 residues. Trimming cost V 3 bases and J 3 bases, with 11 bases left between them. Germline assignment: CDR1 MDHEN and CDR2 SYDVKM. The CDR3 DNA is TGTGCCAGCAGTTTCGAGGGTGCCAAAGAGACCCAGTACTTC. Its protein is CASSFEGAKETQYF.

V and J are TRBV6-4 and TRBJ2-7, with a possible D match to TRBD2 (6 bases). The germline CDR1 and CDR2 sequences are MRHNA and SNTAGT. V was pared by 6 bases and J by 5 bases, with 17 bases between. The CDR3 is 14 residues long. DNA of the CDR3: TGTGCCAGCAGCCCCGAAGGAGGGGCTCACGAGCAGTACTTC. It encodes CASSPEGGAHEQYF.

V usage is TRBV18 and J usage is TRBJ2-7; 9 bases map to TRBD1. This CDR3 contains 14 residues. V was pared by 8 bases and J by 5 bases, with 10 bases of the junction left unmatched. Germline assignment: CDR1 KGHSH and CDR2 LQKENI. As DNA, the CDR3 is TGTGCCAGCCTGCCGGGACAGGGTTCCAACGAGCAGTACTTC. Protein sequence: CASLPGQGSNEQYF.

CDR3 in amino acids: CASGLGQGNTQYF. DNA for the CDR3: TGTGCTAGTGGTTTGGGGCAGGGAAATACGCAGTATTTT. The genes are TRBV12-5 and TRBJ2-3, with D perhaps TRBD1 (5 bases). This CDR3 contains 13 residues. Per germline, CDR1 LGHNT and CDR2 FRNRAP. Trimming removed 1 base at V and 7 bases at J, with 9 bases between. The variable domain in full, with the rest retrieved from reference TRBV12-5 and TRBJ2-3, is DARVTQTPRHKVTEMGQEVTMRCQPILGHNTVFWYRQTMMQGLELLAYFRNRAPLDDSGMPKDRFSAEMPDATLATLKIQPSEPRDSAVYFCASGLGQGNTQYFGPGTRLTVL.

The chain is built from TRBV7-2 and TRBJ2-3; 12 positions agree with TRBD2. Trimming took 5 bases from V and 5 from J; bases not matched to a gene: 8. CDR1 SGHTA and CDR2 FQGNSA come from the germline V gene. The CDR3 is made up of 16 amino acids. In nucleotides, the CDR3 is TGTGCCAGCAGCCCTCTAGCGGGGGGGCTAGGAGATACGCAGTATTTT. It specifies CASSPLAGGLGDTQYF.

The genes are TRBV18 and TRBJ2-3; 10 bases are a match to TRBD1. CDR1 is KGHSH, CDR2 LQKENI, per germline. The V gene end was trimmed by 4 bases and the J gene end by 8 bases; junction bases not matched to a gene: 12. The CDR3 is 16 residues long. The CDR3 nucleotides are TGTGCCAGCTCACGAGGGACAGGGGAGATCGCGGGTACGCAGTATTTT. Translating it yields CASSRGTGEIAGTQYF.

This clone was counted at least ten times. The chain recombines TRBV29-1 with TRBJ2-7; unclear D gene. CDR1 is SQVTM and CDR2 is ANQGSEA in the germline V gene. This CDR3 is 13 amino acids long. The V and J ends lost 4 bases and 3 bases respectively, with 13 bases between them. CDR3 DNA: TGCAGCGTTGGAACGGGTCTCCGCTACGAGCAGTACTTC. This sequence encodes CSVGTGLRYEQYF.

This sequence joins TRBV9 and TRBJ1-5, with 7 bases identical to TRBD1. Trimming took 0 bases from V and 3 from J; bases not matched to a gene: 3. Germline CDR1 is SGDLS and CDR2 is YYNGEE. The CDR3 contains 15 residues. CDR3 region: CASSVEGGFNQPQHF. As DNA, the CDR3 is TGTGCCAGCAGCGTAGAAGGGGGCTTCAATCAGCCCCAGCATTTT.

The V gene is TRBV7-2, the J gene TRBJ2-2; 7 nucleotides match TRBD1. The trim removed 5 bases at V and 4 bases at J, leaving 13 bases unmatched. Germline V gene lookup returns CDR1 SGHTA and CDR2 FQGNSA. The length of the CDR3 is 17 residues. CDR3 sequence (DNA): TGTGCCAGCAGCCGGGACAGCTCGACCGCTTTCACCGGGGAGCTGTTTTTT. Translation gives CASSRDSSTAFTGELFF.

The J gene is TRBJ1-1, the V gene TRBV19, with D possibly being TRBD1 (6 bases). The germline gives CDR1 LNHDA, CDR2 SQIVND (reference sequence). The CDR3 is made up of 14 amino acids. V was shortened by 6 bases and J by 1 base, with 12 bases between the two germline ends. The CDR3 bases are TGTGCCAGTAGAAAACAGGGACCGAACACTGAAGCTTTCTTT. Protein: CASRKQGPNTEAFF.

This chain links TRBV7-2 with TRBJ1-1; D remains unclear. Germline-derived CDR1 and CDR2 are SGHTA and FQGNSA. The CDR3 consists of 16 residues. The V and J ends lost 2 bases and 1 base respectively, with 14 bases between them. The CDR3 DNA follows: TGTGCCAGCAGCTTAATCGGACCGACTAAGAACACTGAAGCTTTCTTT. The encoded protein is CASSLIGPTKNTEAFF.

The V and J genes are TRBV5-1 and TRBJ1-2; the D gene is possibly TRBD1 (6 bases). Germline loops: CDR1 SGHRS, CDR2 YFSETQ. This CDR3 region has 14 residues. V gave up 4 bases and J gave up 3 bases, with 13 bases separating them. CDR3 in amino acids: CASSRDTSDYGYTF. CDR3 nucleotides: TGCGCCAGCAGCCGGGACACTTCTGACTATGGCTACACCTTC.

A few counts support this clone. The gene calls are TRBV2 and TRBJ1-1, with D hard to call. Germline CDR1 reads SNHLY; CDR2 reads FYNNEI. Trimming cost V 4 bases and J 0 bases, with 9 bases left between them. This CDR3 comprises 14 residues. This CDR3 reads CASSVRRLNTEAFF. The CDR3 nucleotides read TGTGCCAGCAGTGTTCGCAGATTGAACACTGAAGCTTTCTTT.

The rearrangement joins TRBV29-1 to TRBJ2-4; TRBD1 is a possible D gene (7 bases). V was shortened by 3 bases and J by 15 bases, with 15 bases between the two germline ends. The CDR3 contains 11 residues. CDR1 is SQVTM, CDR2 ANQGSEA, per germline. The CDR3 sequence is CSVDAGGLGYF. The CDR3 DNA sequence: TGCAGCGTTGATGCAGGGGGGCTTGGGTACTTC.

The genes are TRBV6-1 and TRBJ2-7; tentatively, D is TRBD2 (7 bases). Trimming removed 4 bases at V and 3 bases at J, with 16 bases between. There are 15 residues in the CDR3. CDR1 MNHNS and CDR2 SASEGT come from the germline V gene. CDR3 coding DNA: TGTGCCAGCAGTGTACGGGGGGCTCGGGACTACGAGCAGTACTTC. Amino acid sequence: CASSVRGARDYEQYF.

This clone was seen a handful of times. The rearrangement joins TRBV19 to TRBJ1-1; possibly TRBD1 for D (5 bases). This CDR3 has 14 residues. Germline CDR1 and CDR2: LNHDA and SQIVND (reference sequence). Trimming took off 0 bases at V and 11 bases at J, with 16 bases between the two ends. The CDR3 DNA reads TGTGCCAGTAGTATAGATTGGAACACCAGGGCGGCTTTCTTT. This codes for CASSIDWNTRAAFF. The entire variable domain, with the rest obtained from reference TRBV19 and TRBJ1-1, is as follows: DGGITQSPKYLFRKEGQNVTLSCEQNLNHDAMYWYRQDPGQGLRLIYYSQIVNDFQKGDIAEGYSVSREKKESFPLTVTSAQKNPTAFYLCASSIDWNTRAAFFGQGTRLTVV.

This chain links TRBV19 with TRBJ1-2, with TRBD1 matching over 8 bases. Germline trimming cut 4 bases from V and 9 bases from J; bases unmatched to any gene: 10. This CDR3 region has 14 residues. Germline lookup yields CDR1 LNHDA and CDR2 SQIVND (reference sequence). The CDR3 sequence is CASSTPDRADRYTF. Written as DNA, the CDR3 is TGTGCCAGTAGTACCCCGGACAGGGCGGACCGCTACACCTTC.

In DNA, the CDR3 is TGTGCCAGCAGCCCAACAGGGGTTCAGCCCCAGCATTTT. Protein: CASSPTGVQPQHF. The chain combines TRBV11-2 with TRBJ1-5, with 7 bases aligning to TRBD1. Trimming at V came to 5 bases and at J to 6 bases, leaving 4 bases not matched to a gene. This CDR3 has 13 amino acids. CDR1 and CDR2 (germline): SGHAT, FQNNGV.

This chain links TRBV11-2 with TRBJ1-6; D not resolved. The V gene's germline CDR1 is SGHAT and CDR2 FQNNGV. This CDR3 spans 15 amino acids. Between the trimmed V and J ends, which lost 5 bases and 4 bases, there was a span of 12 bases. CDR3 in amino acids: CASSETLAYNSPLHF. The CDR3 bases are TGTGCCAGCAGCGAGACATTGGCTTATAATTCACCCCTCCACTTT.

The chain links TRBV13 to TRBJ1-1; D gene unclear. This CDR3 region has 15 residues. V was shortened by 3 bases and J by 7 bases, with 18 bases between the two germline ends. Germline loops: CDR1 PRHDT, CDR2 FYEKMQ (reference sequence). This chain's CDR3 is CASSLSADPSNEAFF. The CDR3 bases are TGTGCCAGCAGCTTGTCGGCAGACCCTAGTAATGAAGCTTTCTTT.

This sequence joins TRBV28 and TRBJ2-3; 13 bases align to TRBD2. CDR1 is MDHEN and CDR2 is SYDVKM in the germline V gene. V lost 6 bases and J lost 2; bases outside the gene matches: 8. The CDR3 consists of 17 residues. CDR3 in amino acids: CASRHRLAGGFTDTQYF. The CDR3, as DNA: TGTGCCAGCAGACATCGACTAGCGGGGGGTTTCACAGATACGCAGTATTTT.

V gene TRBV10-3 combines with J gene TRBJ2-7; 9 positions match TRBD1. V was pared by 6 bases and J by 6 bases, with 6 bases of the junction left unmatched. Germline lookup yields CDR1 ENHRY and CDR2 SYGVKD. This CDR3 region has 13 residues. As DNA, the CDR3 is TGTGCCATCAGGATGGGACAGGGTCGCGAGCAGTACTTC. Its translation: CAIRMGQGREQYF.